This T cell receptor (beta chain) is drawn from a study of HIV-infected patients and healthy controls. Study-wide results and limits: HIV-infected patients and controls differed significantly in mean usage of eight alpha and eight beta V genes. MAIT alpha-chain CDR3s were frequent in healthy controls, depleted in HIV+.

This clonotype showed up many times. The antigen is undetermined. V was cut by 4 bases and J by 4 bases, with 7 bases left in between. CDR1 SGHAT and CDR2 FQDESV come from the germline V gene (reference sequence). The CDR3 has 12 amino acids. Reverse transcription used around 500 ng RNA and constant-region primers for alpha and beta. Alpha and beta chain libraries were made separately by chain-specific third strand synthesis with multiplexing indices. A single primer pair per chain amplified all rearrangements, with per-molecule barcodes. TCRdb reanalysed the 5' RACE reads using MiXCR and keeps one entry per CDR3 protein. The sample lists 18,000 or so distinct CDR3 sequences, about 9.4% occurring once. The repertoire came from unfractionated whole blood and reflected all unsorted peripheral T cells.

The V gene is TRBV11-1, the J gene TRBJ1-1, with D possibly matching TRBD1 (5 bases). This sequence was found in an adult in good health. Sample: blood. The CDR3 sequence is CASSWDSTEAFF. The CDR3 DNA is TGTGCCAGCAGCTGGGACTCCACTGAAGCTTTCTTT.